These 20 T cell receptor beta chains were all obtained from the same sample, sequenced in a study of T cell responses to AZD1222 COVID-19 vaccine. Only in-frame clones appear in the TCRdb table, and some are missing; sequencing was by immunoSEQ multiplex PCR. The sample lists roughly 120,000 clones, nearly 90% occurring once. Sequences were derived from peripheral blood, sampled on day 0 of AZD1222 vaccination. The receptor set was obtained from an adult in good health.

This clone showed up just once. The rearrangement links TRBV5-5 to TRBJ1-2; tentatively, D is TRBD1 (6 bases). Trimming stripped 4 bases from V and 7 bases from J, with 17 bases between. CDR1 is SGHKS, CDR2 YYEKEE, per germline (reference sequence). The CDR3 totals 14 residues. This chain's CDR3 is CASSGRDWTAGYTF. The CDR3 DNA follows: TGTGCCAGCAGCGGACGGGACTGGACAGCTGGCTACACCTTC.

The J gene is TRBJ2-3, the V gene TRBV6-5, with unresolved D. This CDR3 has 13 amino acids. Trimming took off 2 bases at V and 2 bases at J, with 5 bases between the two ends. CDR1 MNHEY and CDR2 SVGAGI come from the germline V gene. DNA of the CDR3: TGTGCCAGCAGTTACAGCGACACAGATACGCAGTATTTT. Translation gives CASSYSDTDTQYF.

V gene TRBV3-1 (or the pseudogene TRBV3-2) combines with J gene TRBJ2-7, with a possible D match to TRBD2 (5 bases). From germline, CDR1 is LGHDT and CDR2 YNNKEL (reference sequence). Trimming removed 1 base from V and 0 bases from J, with 13 bases in between. The CDR3 sequence is 16 residues long. CDR3 protein: CASSQGSGSSSYEQYF. The CDR3 bases are TGTGCCAGCAGCCAAGGAAGCGGTTCCAGCTCCTACGAGCAGTACTTC.

This sequence joins TRBV5-6 and TRBJ1-2; 8 positions match TRBD1. CDR1 is SGHDT and CDR2 is YYEEEE in the germline V gene. After removal of 8 bases from V and 8 bases from J, the junction contained 8 bases not matched to a gene. The CDR3 has 12 residues. The chain's CDR3 is CASTTGGKGYTF. For the CDR3, the DNA is TGTGCCAGTACAACAGGGGGAAAGGGCTACACCTTC.

This chain uses TRBV6-5 with TRBJ2-2; D not resolved. Trimming pared 0 bases from V and 5 bases from J, leaving 13 bases between. Germline V gene lookup returns CDR1 MNHEY and CDR2 SVGAGI. The CDR3 covers 16 residues. The CDR3 sequence is CASSYSSSVLTGELFF. The DNA for the CDR3 is TGTGCCAGCAGTTACTCGAGTTCAGTTTTAACCGGGGAGCTGTTTTTT.

This chain uses TRBV5-5 with TRBJ1-2; D gene uncertain. Per germline, CDR1 SGHKS and CDR2 YYEKEE (reference sequence). V was cut by 0 bases and J by 2 bases, with 5 bases left in between. This CDR3 has 13 amino acids. The DNA for the CDR3 is TGTGCCAGCAGCTTGGGGGGAAACTATGGCTACACCTTC. The encoded protein is CASSLGGNYGYTF.

This chain connects TRBV25-1 to TRBJ2-7; D call uncertain. Trimming removed 6 bases from V and 7 bases from J, with 16 bases in between. Germline V lookup: CDR1 MGHDK, CDR2 SYGVNS. CDR3 length: 13 amino acids. The CDR3 loop reads CASSPLNFEEQYF. The CDR3 bases are TGTGCCAGCAGCCCTCTAAATTTCGAGGAGCAGTACTTC.

This clone was picked up one time. This chain uses TRBV5-1 with TRBJ1-2; 7 positions agree with TRBD1. CDR1 and CDR2 from the germline V gene are SGHRS and YFSETQ. Trimming at V came to 1 base and at J to 9 bases, leaving 9 bases not matched to a gene. This CDR3 has 14 residues. The CDR3 nucleotides read TGCGCCAGCAGCTTGACCGGACAGGATATTAGCTACACCTTC. Translation gives CASSLTGQDISYTF.

This clone occurred once. The genes are TRBV18 and TRBJ1-2; 7 bases fit TRBD1. The CDR3 runs 13 residues. J lost 4 bases, V lost 8 bases, and 7 bases had no gene match. Germline lookup yields CDR1 KGHSH and CDR2 LQKENI. The DNA of the CDR3 is TGTGCCAGCGGAGGGACAGATAGCTATGGCTACACCTTC. Translated, it gives CASGGTDSYGYTF.

This clone appeared once. J is TRBJ1-2 and V is TRBV5-8; D is unclear. Per the germline V gene, CDR1 is SGHTS and CDR2 is YDEGEE. V shed 4 bases and J shed 8 bases, with 9 bases lying between them. The CDR3 loop spans 11 amino acids. The CDR3 DNA reads as TGTGCCAGCAGCGCCCATCGCGGCTACACCTTC. It codes for CASSAHRGYTF. The whole variable domain, filled in from reference TRBV5-8 and TRBJ1-2, reads EAGVTQSPTHLIKTRGQQATLRCSPISGHTSVYWYQQALGLGLQFLLWYDEGEERNRGNFPPRFSGRQFPNYSSELNVNALELEDSALYLCASSAHRGYTFGSGTRLTVV.

The V gene is TRBV4-2, the J gene TRBJ2-3; a weak D match, TRBD2 (6 bases). The CDR3 covers 15 residues. CDR1 LGHNA and CDR2 YNFKEQ come from the germline V gene. V was trimmed by 0 bases and J by 0 bases, leaving 7 bases between them. The CDR3 bases are TGTGCCAGCAGCCAAGAAGGGAGGAGCACAGATACGCAGTATTTT. The encoded protein is CASSQEGRSTDTQYF.

This clone was found a few times. This rearrangement joins TRBV5-1 to TRBJ2-2; maybe TRBD1 (5 bases). Trimming removed 4 bases from V and 2 bases from J, with 12 bases in between. CDR1 and CDR2 from the germline V gene are SGHRS and YFSETQ. The CDR3 is made up of 15 amino acids. The CDR3 bases are TGCGCCAGCAGCCGATCCGACAGTAACACCGGGGAGCTGTTTTTT. It is translated as CASSRSDSNTGELFF. The whole variable domain, remainder taken from reference TRBV5-1 and TRBJ2-2, is KAGVTQTPRYLIKTRGQQVTLSCSPISGHRSVSWYQQTPGQGLQFLFEYFSETQRNKGNFPGRFSGRQFSNSRSEMNVSTLELGDSALYLCASSRSDSNTGELFFGEGSRLTVL.

The rearrangement uses TRBV10-1 and TRBJ1-3, with D hard to call. This CDR3 region has 14 residues. Trimming cost V 6 bases and J 0 bases, with 9 bases left between them. CDR1 and CDR2 from the germline V gene are WNHNN and SYGVQD (reference sequence). CDR3 residues: CASRGPSSGNTIYF. The DNA of the CDR3 is TGCGCCAGCAGAGGACCGAGCTCTGGAAACACCATATATTTT.

This clone was seen more than once but under ten times. The rearrangement joins TRBV28 to TRBJ1-3; D is possibly TRBD1 (5 bases). CDR1 is MDHEN, CDR2 SYDVKM, per germline. This CDR3 is built from 14 residues. V was trimmed by 6 bases and J by 2 bases, leaving 11 bases between them. The CDR3 nucleotides read TGTGCCAGCAGCTTTCAGGGAACTGGAAACACCATATATTTT. This sequence encodes CASSFQGTGNTIYF.

CDR3 nucleotides: TGTGCCAGCAGCCATCCGGGGACAGGGGCCTACGAGCAGTACTTC. Translated, it gives CASSHPGTGAYEQYF. V gene TRBV11-1 combines with J gene TRBJ2-7, with 10 nucleotides matching TRBD1. Germline assignment: CDR1 SGHAT and CDR2 FQDESV (reference sequence). With V trimmed by 5 bases and J by 2 bases, 6 bases remained unmatched. The CDR3 sequence is 15 residues long.

The chain couples TRBV6-4 to TRBJ2-2; no reliable D call. This CDR3 region has 9 residues. The germline V gene encodes CDR1 MRHNA and CDR2 SNTAGT. The germline V and J ends were trimmed by 11 bases and 13 bases, with 11 bases remaining between them. The CDR3 protein is CAGVFGLFF. In DNA, the CDR3 is TGTGCCGGGGTATTTGGGCTGTTTTTT.

The gene calls are TRBV6-5 and TRBJ1-1; 8 bases map to TRBD1. Trimming cost V 4 bases and J 4 bases; bases outside gene matches: 5. The CDR3 is 14 residues long. Germline assignment: CDR1 MNHEY and CDR2 SVGAGI. The CDR3 protein is CASSWDRQTTEAFF. The DNA of the CDR3 is TGTGCCAGCAGTTGGGACAGGCAGACCACTGAAGCTTTCTTT.

There are a few counts of this clone. The rearrangement joins TRBV5-1 to TRBJ1-1, with no clear D. In germline, CDR1 is SGHRS, CDR2 YFSETQ. The CDR3 sequence is 15 residues long. Trimming took off 2 bases at V and 1 base at J, with 12 bases between the two ends. Here the CDR3 reads CASSFTGPGNTEAFF. CDR3 bases: TGCGCCAGCAGCTTTACCGGGCCCGGGAACACTGAAGCTTTCTTT. Looking up the rest from reference TRBV5-1 and TRBJ1-1 gives the full variable domain: KAGVTQTPRYLIKTRGQQVTLSCSPISGHRSVSWYQQTPGQGLQFLFEYFSETQRNKGNFPGRFSGRQFSNSRSEMNVSTLELGDSALYLCASSFTGPGNTEAFFGQGTRLTVV.

The V and J genes are TRBV18 and TRBJ1-3; no clear D gene. Germline V gene lookup returns CDR1 KGHSH and CDR2 LQKENI. V was trimmed by 0 bases and J by 8 bases, leaving 5 bases between them. This CDR3 region has 12 residues. Here the CDR3 reads CASSPPGDTIYF. CDR3 nucleotide sequence: TGTGCCAGCTCACCACCGGGTGACACCATATATTTT.

V usage is TRBV6-5 and J usage is TRBJ2-5; TRBD2 matches 7 bases. The germline CDR1 and CDR2 sequences are MNHEY and SVGAGI. The CDR3 length is 13 residues. The V and J ends lost 4 bases and 5 bases, in that order; junction bases with no gene match: 4. The CDR3 region has the DNA TGTGCCAGCAGTTTGGGGGGGTGGGAGACCCAGTACTTC. Translation gives CASSLGGWETQYF.